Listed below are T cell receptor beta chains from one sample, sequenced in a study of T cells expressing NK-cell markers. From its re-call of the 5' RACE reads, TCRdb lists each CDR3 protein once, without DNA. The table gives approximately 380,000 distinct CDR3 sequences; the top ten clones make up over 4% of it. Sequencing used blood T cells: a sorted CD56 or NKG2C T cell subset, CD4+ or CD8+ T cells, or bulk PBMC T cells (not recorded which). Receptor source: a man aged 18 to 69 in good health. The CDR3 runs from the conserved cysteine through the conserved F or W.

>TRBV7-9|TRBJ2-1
CASSSPGLQNNEQFF
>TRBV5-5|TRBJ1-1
CASTSRPTRNTEAFF
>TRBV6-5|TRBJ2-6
CASSYGPGSLAFGANVLTF
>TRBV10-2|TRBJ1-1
CASWWDTEAFF
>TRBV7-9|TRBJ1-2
CASSLGGQGAYGYTF
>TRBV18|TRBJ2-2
CASSPLRTGELFF
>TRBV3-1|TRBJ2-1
CASSPSRGTANNEQFF
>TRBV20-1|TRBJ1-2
CSARPPVGGLNYGYTF
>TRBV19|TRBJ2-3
CASSFRAGEDTQYF
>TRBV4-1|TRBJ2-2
CASSHPDRAGATGELFF
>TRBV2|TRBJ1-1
CASRPPGALNTEAFF
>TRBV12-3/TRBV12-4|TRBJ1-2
CASSPGGLNYGYTF
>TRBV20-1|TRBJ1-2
CSPTDRGLGYTF
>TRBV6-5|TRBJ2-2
CASRYPHGTVNTGELFF
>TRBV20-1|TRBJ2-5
CSASRNPQETQYF
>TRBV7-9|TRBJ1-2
CASSLATYANYGYTF
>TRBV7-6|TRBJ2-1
CASIPGGGPGEQFF
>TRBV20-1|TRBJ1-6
CSARTDRVSYNSPLHF
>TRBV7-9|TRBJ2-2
CASSFLGGLTGELFF
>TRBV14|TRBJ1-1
CASKSRGALNTEAFF
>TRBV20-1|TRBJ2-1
CSARTPLSSNEQFF
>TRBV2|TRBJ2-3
CASMTSGGPTDTQYF
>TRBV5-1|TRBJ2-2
CASSPGLAGGPPHLNTGELFF
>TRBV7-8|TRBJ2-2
CASSLAREKGTGELFF
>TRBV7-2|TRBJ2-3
CASSLAGGGDTDTQYF
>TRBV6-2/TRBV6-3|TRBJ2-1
CASRSPPPGPTNNEQFF
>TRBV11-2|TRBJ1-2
CASSFEGYGYTF
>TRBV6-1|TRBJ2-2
CASRRPRELFF
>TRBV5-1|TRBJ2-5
CASSPGLAGARETQYF
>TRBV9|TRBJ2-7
CASSFEQGAVGEQYF
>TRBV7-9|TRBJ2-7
CASSPKGTVIYEQYF
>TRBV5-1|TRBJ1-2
CASSLGTVSSDTF
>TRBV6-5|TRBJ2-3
CASSWDGSTDTQYF
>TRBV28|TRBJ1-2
CASSFRAGYTF
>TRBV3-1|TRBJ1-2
CASSLTGGRGYTF
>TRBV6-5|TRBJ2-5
CASSYTWTSGNQETQYF
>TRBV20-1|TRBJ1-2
CSARSSKQGQGYGYTF
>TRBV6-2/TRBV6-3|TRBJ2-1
CASSWGTGLSYNEQFF
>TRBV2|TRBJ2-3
CASSLAGAFTDTQYF
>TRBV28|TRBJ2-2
CATWGTNTGELFF
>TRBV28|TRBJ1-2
CASSSTRSGYTF
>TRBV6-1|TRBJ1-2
CASVVGYNYGYTF
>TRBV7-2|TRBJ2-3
CASSSGGRQGTDTQYF
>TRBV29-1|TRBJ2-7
CSDEPGQGGCEQYF
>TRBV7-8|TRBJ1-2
CASTLQGRGYTF
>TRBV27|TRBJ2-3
CASTRGRSTDTQYF
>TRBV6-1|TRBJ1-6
CASSEQGGIDSPLHF
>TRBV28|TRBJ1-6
CASSLRKASSYNSPLHF
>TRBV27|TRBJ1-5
CASGKGPYSNQPQHF
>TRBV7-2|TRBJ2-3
CASSSLWGGRADTQYF
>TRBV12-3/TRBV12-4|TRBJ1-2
CASSPATGANYGYTF
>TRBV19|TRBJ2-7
CASSRDLTSTYEQYF
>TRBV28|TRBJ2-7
CASLGLAGSSYEQYF
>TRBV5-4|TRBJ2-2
CASSGPRTANTGELFF
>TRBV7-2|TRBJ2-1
CASSLSLAVYNEQFF
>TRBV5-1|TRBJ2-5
CASSYQPGVRETQYF
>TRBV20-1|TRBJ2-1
CSAFVAGASNEQFF